The 15 T cell receptor beta chains listed next were all sequenced from one sample in a study of blood T cell repertoires in COVID-19. Profiled with immunoSEQ multiplex PCR; TCRdb holds only in-frame clones, not every one. Of around 120,000 clones in the sample, around four fifths were seen once. The specimen sequenced was peripheral blood. Receptor source: a human donor in a cohort sampled during active COVID-19.

This rearrangement joins TRBV29-1 to TRBJ1-2; 7 bases map to TRBD1. CDR3 length equals 11 residues. The J segment lost 4 bases and the V segment lost 7 bases, leaving 3 bases of the junction unmatched. Germline loops: CDR1 SQVTM, CDR2 ANQGSEA. CDR3 DNA sequence: TGCAGCGCGGGGACAGTCTATGGCTACACCTTC. It codes for CSAGTVYGYTF.

The chain carries TRBV5-1 and TRBJ1-1, with TRBD1 identical over 10 bases. Germline V gives CDR1 SGHRS, CDR2 YFSETQ. The CDR3 is 16 amino acids. Losses at the gene ends were 0 bases for V and 5 bases for J; bases not matched to a gene: 7. CDR3 region: CASSLEGTGVYTEAFF. Here the CDR3 DNA reads TGCGCCAGCAGCTTGGAAGGGACAGGGGTATATACTGAAGCTTTCTTT.

The rearrangement links TRBV7-2 to TRBJ1-2; D unresolved. The V end lost 2 bases, the J end lost 12 bases, and 16 bases lay between the germline ends. This CDR3 has 13 amino acids. CDR1 is SGHTA, CDR2 FQGNSA, per germline. CDR3 sequence: CASSLLGQLEHTF. In nucleotides, the CDR3 is TGTGCCAGCAGCTTACTTGGGCAGCTCGAACACACCTTC.

The gene calls are TRBV6-1 and TRBJ1-5; the D gene is possibly TRBD1 (6 bases). This CDR3 contains 17 residues. Trimming took 2 bases from V and 5 from J, leaving 19 bases between them. Looked up from germline, CDR1 is MNHNS and CDR2 is SASEGT. CDR3 sequence: CASSERGVDRLHQPQHF. As DNA, the CDR3 is TGTGCCAGCAGTGAAAGAGGGGTTGACAGGCTGCATCAGCCCCAGCATTTT.

The chain is built from TRBV27 and TRBJ2-1, with 11 bases identical to TRBD2. V was pared by 5 bases and J by 4 bases, with 7 bases of the junction left unmatched. The length of the CDR3 is 16 residues. CDR1 and CDR2 from the germline V gene are MNHEY and SMNVEV (reference sequence). The CDR3 loop is CASSPLAGGPYNEQFF. The CDR3, as DNA: TGTGCCAGCAGTCCTTTAGCGGGAGGGCCGTACAATGAGCAGTTCTTC.

J is TRBJ2-7 and V is TRBV3-1 (or the pseudogene TRBV3-2); TRBD2 agrees at 8 bases. Germline CDR1 reads LGHDT; CDR2 reads YNNKEL (reference sequence). Germline trimming cut 3 bases from V and 7 bases from J; bases unmatched to any gene: 14. CDR3 size: 16 residues. As DNA, the CDR3 is TGTGCCAGCAGCCAGTATACGGGGGGGAAAGGAGTAGAGCAGTACTTC. Translated: CASSQYTGGKGVEQYF.

The rearrangement links TRBV27 to TRBJ2-7; TRBD1 aligns across 8 bases. Germline lookup yields CDR1 MNHEY and CDR2 SMNVEV (reference sequence). CDR3 length equals 17 residues. The J segment lost 7 bases and the V segment lost 6 bases, leaving 20 bases of the junction unmatched. CDR3 residues: CASSPPFRQGWKREQYF. The CDR3 DNA reads as TGTGCCAGCAGCCCCCCTTTTCGACAGGGGTGGAAAAGAGAGCAGTACTTC.

The rearrangement uses TRBV21-1 and TRBJ2-7; the D call TRBD2 from the table was never checked on the DNA. TRBV21-1 is tagged as a pseudogene. The CDR3 loop spans 12 amino acids. Written as DNA, the CDR3 is TGTGCCAGCAGGGAGGAGGCGTGGGAGCAGTACTTC. This encodes CASREEAWEQYF.

J is TRBJ1-6 and V is TRBV30; D gene uncertain. V lost 2 bases and J 8 bases, leaving 13 bases between the germline ends. Germline-derived CDR1 and CDR2 are GTSNPN and SVGIG (reference sequence). This CDR3 comprises 14 residues. CDR3: CAWSSGIRDSPLHF. CDR3 bases: TGTGCCTGGAGTTCCGGGATTAGGGATTCACCCCTCCACTTT. The entire variable domain, with the rest obtained from reference TRBV30 and TRBJ1-6, is as follows: SQTIHQWPATLVQPVGSPLSLECTVEGTSNPNLYWYRQAAGRGLQLLFYSVGIGQISSEVPQNLSASRPQDRQFILSSKKLLLSDSGFYLCAWSSGIRDSPLHFGNGTRLTVT.

The chain is built from TRBV6-5 and TRBJ2-7; D is undetermined. CDR1 is MNHEY and CDR2 is SVGAGI in the germline V gene. The CDR3 totals 14 residues. Trimming took 8 bases from V and 3 from J, leaving 17 bases between them. The CDR3 bases are TGTGCCAGCGATGCAGAACTATCTGGCTACGAGCAGTACTTC. Its protein product is CASDAELSGYEQYF.

This chain connects TRBV19 to TRBJ1-5, with 7 bases aligning to TRBD1. J was trimmed by 3 bases and V by 7 bases; bases with no gene match: 9. This CDR3 has 15 amino acids. In germline, CDR1 is LNHDA, CDR2 SQIVND (reference sequence). This chain's CDR3 is CASIKTGFFNQPQHF. CDR3 DNA: TGTGCCAGTATTAAGACAGGGTTTTTCAATCAGCCCCAGCATTTT.

V gene TRBV2 combines with J gene TRBJ1-1; a weak D match, TRBD1 (5 bases). Germline loops: CDR1 SNHLY, CDR2 FYNNEI. Trimming left V 4 bases short and J 1 base short, with 16 bases between. The CDR3 runs to 16 residues. The CDR3 nucleotides read TGTGCCAGCAGTGGGATGACACAGGTCTCGAACACTGAAGCTTTCTTT. Protein product: CASSGMTQVSNTEAFF.

V gene TRBV5-6 combines with J gene TRBJ1-2, with 7 positions matching TRBD1. Germline V gene lookup returns CDR1 SGHDT and CDR2 YYEEEE. The ends lost 1 base at V and 5 bases at J; junction bases unmatched: 2. The CDR3 is 13 amino acids. This chain's CDR3 is CASSLWGQYGYTF. For the CDR3, the DNA is TGTGCCAGCAGCTTGTGGGGACAGTATGGCTACACCTTC. The full variable domain, rest sourced from reference TRBV5-6 and TRBJ1-2, is DAGVTQSPTHLIKTRGQQVTLRCSPKSGHDTVSWYQQALGQGPQFIFQYYEEEERQRGNFPDRFSGHQFPNYSSELNVNALLLGDSALYLCASSLWGQYGYTFGSGTRLTVV.

This chain uses TRBV25-1 with TRBJ1-4; D might be TRBD1 (5 bases). Trimming took 4 bases from V and 8 from J, leaving 17 bases between them. The CDR3 length is 15 residues. From germline, CDR1 is MGHDK and CDR2 SYGVNS. Here the CDR3 reads CASSAQGFVGEKLFF. The DNA for the CDR3 is TGTGCCAGCAGTGCGCAGGGTTTTGTAGGCGAAAAACTGTTTTTT.

The chain couples TRBV29-1 to TRBJ1-2, with TRBD1 matching 8 bases. Trimming removed 7 bases from V and 3 bases from J; junction bases left unmatched: 4. The CDR3 covers 12 residues. Germline CDR1 is SQVTM and CDR2 is ANQGSEA. In DNA, the CDR3 is TGCAGCGCCGGGACAGGAGACTATGGCTACACCTTC. Translating it yields CSAGTGDYGYTF.